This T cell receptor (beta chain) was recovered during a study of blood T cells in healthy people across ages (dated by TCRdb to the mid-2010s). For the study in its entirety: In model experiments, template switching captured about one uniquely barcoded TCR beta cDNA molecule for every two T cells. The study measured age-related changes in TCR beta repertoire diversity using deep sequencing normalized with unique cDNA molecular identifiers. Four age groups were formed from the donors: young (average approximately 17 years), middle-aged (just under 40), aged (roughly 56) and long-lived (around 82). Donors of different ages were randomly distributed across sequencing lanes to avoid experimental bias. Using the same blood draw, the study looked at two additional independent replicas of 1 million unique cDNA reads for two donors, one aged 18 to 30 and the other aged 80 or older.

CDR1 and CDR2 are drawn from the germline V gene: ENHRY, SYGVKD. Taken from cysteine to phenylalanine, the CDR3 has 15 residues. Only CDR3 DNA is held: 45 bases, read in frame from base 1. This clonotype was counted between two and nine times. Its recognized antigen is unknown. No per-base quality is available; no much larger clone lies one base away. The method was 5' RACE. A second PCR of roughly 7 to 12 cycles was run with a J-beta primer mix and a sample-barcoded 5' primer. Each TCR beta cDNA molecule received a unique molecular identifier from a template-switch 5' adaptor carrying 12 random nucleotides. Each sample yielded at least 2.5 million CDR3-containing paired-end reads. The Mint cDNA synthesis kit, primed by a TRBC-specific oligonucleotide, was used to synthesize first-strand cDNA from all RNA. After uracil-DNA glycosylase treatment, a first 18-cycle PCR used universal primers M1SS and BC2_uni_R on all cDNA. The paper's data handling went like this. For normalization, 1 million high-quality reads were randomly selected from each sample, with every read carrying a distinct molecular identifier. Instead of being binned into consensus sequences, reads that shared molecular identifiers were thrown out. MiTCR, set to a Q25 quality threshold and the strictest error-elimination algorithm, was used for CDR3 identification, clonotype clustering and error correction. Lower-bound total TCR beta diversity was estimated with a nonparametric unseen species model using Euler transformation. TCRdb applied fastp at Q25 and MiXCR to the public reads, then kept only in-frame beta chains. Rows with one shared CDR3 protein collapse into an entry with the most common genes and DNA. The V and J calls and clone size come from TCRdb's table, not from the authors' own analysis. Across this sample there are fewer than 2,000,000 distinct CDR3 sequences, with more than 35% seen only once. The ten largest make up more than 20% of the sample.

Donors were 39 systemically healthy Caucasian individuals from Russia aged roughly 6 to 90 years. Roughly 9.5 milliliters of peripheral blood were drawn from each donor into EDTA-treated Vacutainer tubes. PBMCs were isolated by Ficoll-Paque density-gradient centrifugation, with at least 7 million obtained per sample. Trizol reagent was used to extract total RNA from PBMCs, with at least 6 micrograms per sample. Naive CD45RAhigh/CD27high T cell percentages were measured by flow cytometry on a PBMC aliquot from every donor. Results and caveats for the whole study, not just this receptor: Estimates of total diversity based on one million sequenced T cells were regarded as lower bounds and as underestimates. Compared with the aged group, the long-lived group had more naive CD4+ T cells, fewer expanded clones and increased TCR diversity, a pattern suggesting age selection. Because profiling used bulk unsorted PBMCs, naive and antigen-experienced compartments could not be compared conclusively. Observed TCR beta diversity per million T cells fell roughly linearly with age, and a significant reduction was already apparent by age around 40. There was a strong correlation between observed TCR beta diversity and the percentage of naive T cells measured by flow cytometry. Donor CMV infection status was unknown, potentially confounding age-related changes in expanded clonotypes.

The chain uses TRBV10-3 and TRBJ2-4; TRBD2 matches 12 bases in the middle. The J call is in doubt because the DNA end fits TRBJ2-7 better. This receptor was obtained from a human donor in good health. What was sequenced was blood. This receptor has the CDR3 CAISKTSGGESEQYF. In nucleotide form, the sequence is TGTGCCATCAGTAAGACTAGCGGGGGAGAGAGCGAGCAGTACTTC.